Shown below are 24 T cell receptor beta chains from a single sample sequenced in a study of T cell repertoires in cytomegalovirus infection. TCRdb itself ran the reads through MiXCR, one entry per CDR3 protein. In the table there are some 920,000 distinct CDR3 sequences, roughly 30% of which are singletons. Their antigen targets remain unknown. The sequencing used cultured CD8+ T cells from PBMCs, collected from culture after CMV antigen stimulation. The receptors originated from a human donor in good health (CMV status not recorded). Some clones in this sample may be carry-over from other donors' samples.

CDR3 sequence reads: CASSPGSSGGAREQFF. DNA for the CDR3: TGTGCCAGCAGCCCGGGTTCTAGCGGGGGGGCCCGGGAGCAGTTCTTC. V gene TRBV9 combines with J gene TRBJ2-1; 12 nucleotides line up with TRBD2. The V and J ends lost 4 bases and 10 bases, in that order; junction bases with no gene match: 12. Germline CDR1 reads SGDLS; CDR2 reads YYNGEE. The CDR3 consists of 16 residues.

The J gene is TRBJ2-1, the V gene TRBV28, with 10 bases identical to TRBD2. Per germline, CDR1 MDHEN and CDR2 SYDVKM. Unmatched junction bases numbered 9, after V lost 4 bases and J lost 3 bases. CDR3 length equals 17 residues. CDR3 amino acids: CASSYLWTSGYYNEQFF. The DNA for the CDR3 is TGTGCCAGCAGTTACCTCTGGACTAGCGGCTACTACAATGAGCAGTTCTTC.

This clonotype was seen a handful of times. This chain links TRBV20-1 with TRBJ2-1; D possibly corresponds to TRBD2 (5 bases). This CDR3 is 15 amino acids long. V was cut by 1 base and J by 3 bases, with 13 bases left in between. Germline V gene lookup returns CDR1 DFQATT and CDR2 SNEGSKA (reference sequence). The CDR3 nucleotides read TGCAGTGCTAGAGTTTTTAGCGATTACTACAATGAGCAGTTCTTC. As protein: CSARVFSDYYNEQFF.

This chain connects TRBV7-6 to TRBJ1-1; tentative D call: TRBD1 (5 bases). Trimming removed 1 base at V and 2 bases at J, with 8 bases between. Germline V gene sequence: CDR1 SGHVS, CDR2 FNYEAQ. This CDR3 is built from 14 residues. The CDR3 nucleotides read TGTGCCAGCAGCTTAGTGACAGCTAACACTGAAGCTTTCTTT. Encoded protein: CASSLVTANTEAFF. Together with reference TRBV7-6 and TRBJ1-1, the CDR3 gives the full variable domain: GAGVSQSPRYKVTKRGQDVALRCDPISGHVSLYWYRQALGQGPEFLTYFNYEAQQDKSGLPNDRFSAERPEGSISTLTIQRTEQRDSAMYRCASSLVTANTEAFFGQGTRLTVV.

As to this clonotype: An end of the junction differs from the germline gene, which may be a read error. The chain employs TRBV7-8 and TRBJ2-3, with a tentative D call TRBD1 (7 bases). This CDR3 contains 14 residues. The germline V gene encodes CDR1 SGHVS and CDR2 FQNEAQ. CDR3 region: CDSRGAYSTDTQYF. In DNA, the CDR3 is TGTGACAGCAGGGGGGCCTATAGCACAGATACGCAGTATTTT.

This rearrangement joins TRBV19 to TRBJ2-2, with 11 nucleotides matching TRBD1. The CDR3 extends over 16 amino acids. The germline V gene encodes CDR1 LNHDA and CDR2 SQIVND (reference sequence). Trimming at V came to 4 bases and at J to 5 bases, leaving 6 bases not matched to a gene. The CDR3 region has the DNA TGTGCCAGTAGTAGAGGGACAGGGGGTGGTACCGGGGAGCTGTTTTTT. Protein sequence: CASSRGTGGGTGELFF.

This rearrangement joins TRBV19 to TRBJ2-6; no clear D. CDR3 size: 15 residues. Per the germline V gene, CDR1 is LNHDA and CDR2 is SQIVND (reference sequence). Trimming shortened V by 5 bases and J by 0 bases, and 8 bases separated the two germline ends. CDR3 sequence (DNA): TGTGCCAGTAGTCCCTCACGCTCTGGGGCCAACGTCCTGACTTTC. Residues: CASSPSRSGANVLTF.

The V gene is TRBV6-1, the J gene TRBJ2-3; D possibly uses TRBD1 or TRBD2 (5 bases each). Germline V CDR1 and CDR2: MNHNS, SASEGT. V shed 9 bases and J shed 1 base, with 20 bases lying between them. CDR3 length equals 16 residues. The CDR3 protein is CASRNGAKGGTDTQYF. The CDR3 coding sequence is TGTGCCAGTAGAAACGGGGCTAAGGGTGGCACAGATACGCAGTATTTT.

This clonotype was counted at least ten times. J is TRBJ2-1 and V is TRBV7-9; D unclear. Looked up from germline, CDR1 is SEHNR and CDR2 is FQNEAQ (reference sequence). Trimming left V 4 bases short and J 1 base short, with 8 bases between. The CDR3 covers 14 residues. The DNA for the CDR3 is TGTGCCAGCAGCTCCCCGAGATCCTACAATGAGCAGTTCTTC. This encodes CASSSPRSYNEQFF.

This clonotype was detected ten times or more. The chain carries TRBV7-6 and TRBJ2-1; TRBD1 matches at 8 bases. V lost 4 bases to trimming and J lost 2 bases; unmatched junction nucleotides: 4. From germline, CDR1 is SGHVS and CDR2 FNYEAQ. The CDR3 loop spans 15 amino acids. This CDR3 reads CASSSTGVAYNEQFF. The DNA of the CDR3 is TGTGCCAGCAGCTCGACAGGGGTCGCCTACAATGAGCAGTTCTTC.

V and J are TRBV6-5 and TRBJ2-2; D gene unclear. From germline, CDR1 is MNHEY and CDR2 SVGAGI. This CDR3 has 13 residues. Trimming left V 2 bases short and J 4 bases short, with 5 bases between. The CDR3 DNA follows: TGTGCCAGCAGTTACGTGTCCACCGGGGAGCTGTTTTTT. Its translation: CASSYVSTGELFF.

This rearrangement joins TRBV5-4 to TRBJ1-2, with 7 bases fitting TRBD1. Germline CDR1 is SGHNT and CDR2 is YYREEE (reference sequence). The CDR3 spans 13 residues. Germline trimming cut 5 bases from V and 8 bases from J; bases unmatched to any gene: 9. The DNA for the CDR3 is TGTGCCAGCAGTCCCGACAGGGATTGGGGCTACACCTTC. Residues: CASSPDRDWGYTF.

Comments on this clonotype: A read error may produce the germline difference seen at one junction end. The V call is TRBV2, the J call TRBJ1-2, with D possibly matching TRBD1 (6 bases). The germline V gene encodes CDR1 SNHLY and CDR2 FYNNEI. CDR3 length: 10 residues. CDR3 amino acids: CASSEGWTVF. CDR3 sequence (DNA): TGTGCCAGCAGTGAAGGGTGGACAGTCTTC.

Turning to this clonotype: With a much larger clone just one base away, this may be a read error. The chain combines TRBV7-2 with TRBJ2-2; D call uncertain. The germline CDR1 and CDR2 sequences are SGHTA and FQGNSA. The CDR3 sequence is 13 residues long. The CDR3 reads CVSSSMNTGELFF. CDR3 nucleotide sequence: TGTGTCAGCAGCTCGATGAACACCGGGGAGCTGTTTTTT. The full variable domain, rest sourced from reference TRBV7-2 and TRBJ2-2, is GAGVSQSPSNKVTEKGKDVELRCDPISGHTALYWYRQSLGQGLEFLIYFQGNSAPDKSGLPSDRFSAERTGGSVSTLTIQRTQQEDSAVYLCVSSSMNTGELFFGEGSRLTVL.

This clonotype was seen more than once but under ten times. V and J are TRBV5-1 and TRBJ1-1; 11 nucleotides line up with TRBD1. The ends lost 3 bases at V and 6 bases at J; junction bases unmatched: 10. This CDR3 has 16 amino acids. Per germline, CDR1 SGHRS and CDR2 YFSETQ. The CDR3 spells CASSSGDRGFGAEAFF. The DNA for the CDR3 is TGCGCCAGCAGCTCTGGGGACAGGGGGTTTGGCGCTGAAGCTTTCTTT.

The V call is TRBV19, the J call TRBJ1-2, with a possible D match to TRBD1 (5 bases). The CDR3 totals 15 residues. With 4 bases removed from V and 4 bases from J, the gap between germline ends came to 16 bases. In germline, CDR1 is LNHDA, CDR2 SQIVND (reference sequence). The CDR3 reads CASSTKRGLGYGYTF. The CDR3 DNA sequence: TGTGCCAGTAGTACAAAGAGGGGCCTAGGCTATGGCTACACCTTC.

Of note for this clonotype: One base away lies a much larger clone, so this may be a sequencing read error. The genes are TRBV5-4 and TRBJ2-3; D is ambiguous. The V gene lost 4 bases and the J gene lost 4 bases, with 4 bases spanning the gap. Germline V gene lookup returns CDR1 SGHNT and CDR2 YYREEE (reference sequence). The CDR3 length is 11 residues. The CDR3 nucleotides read TGTGCCAGCAGCGACGCAGATACGCAGTATTTT. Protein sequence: CASSDADTQYF.

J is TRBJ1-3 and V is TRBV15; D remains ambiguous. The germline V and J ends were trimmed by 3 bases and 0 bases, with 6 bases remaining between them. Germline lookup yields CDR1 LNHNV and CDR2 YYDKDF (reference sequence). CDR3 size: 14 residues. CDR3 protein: CATSRYRSGNTIYF. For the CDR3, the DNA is TGTGCCACCAGCAGGTACCGCTCTGGAAACACCATATATTTT.

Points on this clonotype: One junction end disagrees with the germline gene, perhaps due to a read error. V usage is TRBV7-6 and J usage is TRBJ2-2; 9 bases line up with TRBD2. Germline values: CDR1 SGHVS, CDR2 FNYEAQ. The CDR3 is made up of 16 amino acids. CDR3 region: CDSSSSGGPNAGELFF. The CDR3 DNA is TGTGACAGCAGCTCAAGCGGGGGGCCCAACGCCGGGGAGCTGTTTTTT.

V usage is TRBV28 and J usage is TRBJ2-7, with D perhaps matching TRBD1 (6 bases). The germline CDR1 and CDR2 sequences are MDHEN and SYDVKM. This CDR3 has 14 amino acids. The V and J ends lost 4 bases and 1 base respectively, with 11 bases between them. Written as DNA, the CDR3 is TGTGCCAGCAGTTCCTCCGGGACATCCTACGAGCAGTACGTC. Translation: CASSSSGTSYEQYV.

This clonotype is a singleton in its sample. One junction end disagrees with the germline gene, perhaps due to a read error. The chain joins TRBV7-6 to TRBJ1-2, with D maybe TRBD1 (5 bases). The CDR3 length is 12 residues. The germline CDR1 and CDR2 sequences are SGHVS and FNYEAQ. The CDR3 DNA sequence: TGTGTCAGCAGCGGGGGGGTCTATGGCTACACCTTC. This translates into CVSSGGVYGYTF.

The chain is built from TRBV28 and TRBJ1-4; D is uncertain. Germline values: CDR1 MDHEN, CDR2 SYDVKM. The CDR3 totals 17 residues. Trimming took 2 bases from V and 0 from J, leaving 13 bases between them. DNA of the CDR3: TGTGCCAGCAGTTTAATGGACGCAGGCGCAACTAATGAAAAACTGTTTTTT. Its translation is CASSLMDAGATNEKLFF.

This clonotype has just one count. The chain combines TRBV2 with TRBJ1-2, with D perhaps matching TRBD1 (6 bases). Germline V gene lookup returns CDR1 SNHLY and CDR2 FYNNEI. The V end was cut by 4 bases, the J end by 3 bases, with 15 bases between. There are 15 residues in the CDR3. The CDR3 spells CASSGEGGPDYGYTF. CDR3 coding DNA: TGTGCCAGCAGTGGTGAGGGGGGCCCAGACTATGGCTACACCTTC.

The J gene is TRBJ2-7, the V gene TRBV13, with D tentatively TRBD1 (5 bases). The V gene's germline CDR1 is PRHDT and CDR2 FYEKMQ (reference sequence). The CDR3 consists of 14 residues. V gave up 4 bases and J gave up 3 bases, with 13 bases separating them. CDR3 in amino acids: CASSSRALGYEQYF. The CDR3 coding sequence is TGTGCCAGCAGCTCCAGGGCCCTAGGCTACGAGCAGTACTTC. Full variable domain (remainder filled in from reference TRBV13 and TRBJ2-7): AAGVIQSPRHLIKEKRETATLKCYPIPRHDTVYWYQQGPGQDPQFLISFYEKMQSDKGSIPDRFSAQQFSDYHSELNMSSLELGDSALYFCASSSRALGYEQYFGPGTRLTVT.